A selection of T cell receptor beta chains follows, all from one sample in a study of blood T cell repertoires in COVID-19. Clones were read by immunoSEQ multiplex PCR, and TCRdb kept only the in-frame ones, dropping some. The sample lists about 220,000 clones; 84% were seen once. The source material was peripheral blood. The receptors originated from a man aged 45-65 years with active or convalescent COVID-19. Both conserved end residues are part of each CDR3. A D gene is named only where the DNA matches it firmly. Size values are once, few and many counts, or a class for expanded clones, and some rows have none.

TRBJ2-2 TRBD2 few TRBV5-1 CASSWGLAESTGELFF TGCGCCAGCAGCTGGGGACTAGCGGAGAGTACCGGGGAGCTGTTTTTT
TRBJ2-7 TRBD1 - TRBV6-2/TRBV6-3 CASSYNRGLSYEQYF TGTGCCAGCAGTTACAACAGGGGTCTCTCCTACGAGCAGTACTTC
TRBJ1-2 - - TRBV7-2 CASSLVAANYGYTF TGTGCCAGCAGCTTAGTGGCGGCGAACTATGGCTACACCTTC
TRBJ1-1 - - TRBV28 CASSLRGTRSNTEAFF TGTGCCAGCAGTTTAAGGGGGACCAGGAGCAACACTGAAGCTTTCTTT
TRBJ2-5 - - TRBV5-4 CASSLGGGATQETQYF TGTGCCAGCAGCTTGGGTGGGGGGGCAACCCAAGAGACCCAGTACTTC
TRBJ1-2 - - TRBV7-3 CASSITGGTNYGYTF TGTGCCAGCAGCATCACCGGGGGTACTAACTATGGCTACACCTTC
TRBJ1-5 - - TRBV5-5 CASSLTGYSNQPQHF TGTGCCAGCAGCTTGACAGGATATAGCAATCAGCCCCAGCATTTT
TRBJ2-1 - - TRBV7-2 CASSLAGGAAHEQFF TGTGCCAGCAGCTTAGCTGGGGGCGCGGCCCATGAGCAGTTCTTC
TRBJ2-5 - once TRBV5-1 CASSSGQIQETQYF TGCGCCAGCAGCTCCGGACAGATCCAAGAGACCCAGTACTTC
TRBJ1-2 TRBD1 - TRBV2 CASSGLQGARYGYTF TGTGCCAGCAGTGGGTTGCAGGGGGCGAGATATGGCTACACCTTC
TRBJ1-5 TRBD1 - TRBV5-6 CASSLRQGGNQPQHF TGTGCCAGCAGCTTGAGACAGGGTGGCAATCAGCCCCAGCATTTT
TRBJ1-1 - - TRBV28 CAAVRMNTEAFF TGTGCCGCGGTAAGGATGAACACTGAAGCTTTCTTT
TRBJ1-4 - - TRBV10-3 CAISELLGEKLFF TGTGCCATCAGTGAACTACTGGGTGAAAAACTGTTTTTT
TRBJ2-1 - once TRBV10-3 CAIQANNEQFF TGTGCCATCCAGGCAAACAATGAGCAGTTCTTC
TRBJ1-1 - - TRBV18 CASSTGGRAEAFF TGTGCCAGCTCTACGGGGGGCAGGGCTGAAGCTTTCTTT
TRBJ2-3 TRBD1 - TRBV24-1 CATSERTGGMDTQYF TGTGCCACCAGTGAGCGGACAGGGGGCATGGATACGCAGTATTTT
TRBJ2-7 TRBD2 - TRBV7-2 CASSLGLAGLPYEQYF TGTGCCAGCAGCTTGGGACTAGCGGGGCTCCCCTACGAGCAGTACTTC
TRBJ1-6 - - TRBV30 CAWSLRGSRLNSPLHF TGTGCCTGGAGCCTGCGGGGGAGCCGTCTAAATTCACCCCTCCACTTT
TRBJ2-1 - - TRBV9 CASSPRQGAGYNEQFF TGTGCCAGCAGCCCTAGACAGGGAGCGGGTTACAATGAGCAGTTCTTC
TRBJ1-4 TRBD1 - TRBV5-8 CASTMTGTGIEKLFF TGTGCCAGCACTATGACCGGGACAGGGATTGAAAAACTGTTTTTT
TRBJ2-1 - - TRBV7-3 CASSLNAGTYNEQFF TGTGCCAGCAGCTTAAATGCGGGGACCTACAATGAGCAGTTCTTC
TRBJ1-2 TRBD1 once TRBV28 CASSPGQGMGYTF TGTGCCAGCAGTCCGGGACAGGGTATGGGCTACACCTTC
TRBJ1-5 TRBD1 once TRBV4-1 CASSQLTGGNQPQHF TGCGCCAGCAGCCAATTGACAGGGGGAAATCAGCCCCAGCATTTT
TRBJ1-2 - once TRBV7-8 CASSVRDEDGYTF TGTGCCAGCAGCGTCAGGGATGAGGATGGCTACACCTTC
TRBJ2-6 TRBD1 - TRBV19 CATQQGPISGANVLTF TGTGCCACACAACAGGGGCCTATCTCTGGGGCCAACGTCCTGACTTTC
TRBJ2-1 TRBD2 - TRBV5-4 CASSFDSGDKFF TGTGCCAGCAGCTTCGATAGCGGGGACAAGTTCTTC
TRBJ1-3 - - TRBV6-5 CASISPGRGNTIYF TGTGCCAGCATCTCCCCCGGCAGGGGAAACACCATATATTTT
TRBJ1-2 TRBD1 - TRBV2 CASMGQVGRGYTF TGTGCCAGCATGGGACAGGTGGGTCGTGGCTACACCTTC
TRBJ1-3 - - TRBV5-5 CASSLLPTPSSGNTIYF TGTGCCAGCAGCTTGTTGCCGACACCAAGCTCTGGAAACACCATATATTTT